This T cell receptor beta chain is drawn from a study of blood T cell repertoires in COVID-19. Study in general: Specimens from acute and convalescent COVID-19 originated in the United States, Italy and Spain. PBMCs, B-cell-depleted T cells, or T cells were the source of the cDNA or gDNA that made up the material.

Germline lookup yields CDR1 SGHTS and CDR2 YDEGEE. Trimming cost V 6 bases and J 5 bases, with 18 bases left between them. The CDR3 extends over 15 amino acids. This clone came up once. Authors' analysis steps: Researchers report that nucleated cell counts were estimated from reference gene primer amplification. Sequencing used immunoSEQ multiplex PCR; TCRdb keeps in-frame clones, though not all of them. The V and J calls and clone size are taken from that table; D and trimming were inferred from the DNA. The top ten hold roughly 9.8% of the sample, which has 83,000 or so clones, 75% to 85% seen once.

Material for sequencing was peripheral blood. This TCR was recovered from a woman of 80 years or more with acute or convalescent COVID-19. The chain employs TRBV5-8 and TRBJ2-1; D perhaps matches TRBD1 (5 bases). CDR3 region: CASTPPSRENNEQFF. CDR3 in DNA: TGTGCCAGCACCCCCCCCAGCAGGGAAAACAATGAGCAGTTCTTC.